This TCR beta chain came from a study of CD8+ T cells in alopecia areata. V lost 5 bases, J lost 4 bases, and 3 bases stayed unmatched. CDR1 MNHEY and CDR2 SMNVEV come from the germline V gene (reference sequence). The CDR3 totals 16 residues. Study observations and caveats: Normal scalp showed lower clonality than lesional scalp, especially alopecia totalis/universalis. Scalp data also include sequences from resident alphabeta T cells of normal skin. Between patients, shared TCR sequences were less clear than in mice. This was possibly due in part to HLA diversity in the patient population.

This clone was counted only a few times. Its antigen remains unknown. PBMCs yielded sorted CD4+ and CD8+ T cells. TCR sequencing used cDNA made by reverse transcription of extracted RNA. Only in-frame clones appear in the TCRdb table, and some are missing; sequencing was by immunoSEQ multiplex PCR. The sample includes roughly 200,000 clones, approximately 60% seen only once; the top ten take approximately 4.9%. This sequence originates from a human donor in good health. J is TRBJ2-3 and V is TRBV27, with 16 bases matching TRBD2. Sequencing was carried out using CD8+ T cells sorted from blood. This CDR3 reads CASSGTSGGAPDTQYF. CDR3 nucleotides: TGTGCCAGCAGTGGGACTAGCGGGGGGGCCCCAGATACGCAGTATTTT.